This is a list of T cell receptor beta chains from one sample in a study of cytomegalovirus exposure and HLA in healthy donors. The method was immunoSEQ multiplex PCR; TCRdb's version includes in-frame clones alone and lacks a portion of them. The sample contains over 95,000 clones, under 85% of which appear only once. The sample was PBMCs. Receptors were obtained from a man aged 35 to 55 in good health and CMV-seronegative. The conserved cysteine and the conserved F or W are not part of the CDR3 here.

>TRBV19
ASSAGTADYEQY
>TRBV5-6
ASTLGVSAYNEQF
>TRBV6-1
ASSEARLGFIYEQY
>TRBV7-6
ASSLVASGTDTQY
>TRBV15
ATRGRTGGGEAF
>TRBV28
ASSNLRGNSPLH
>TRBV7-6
ASSHPPANYEQY
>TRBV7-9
SSISGRNSYEQY
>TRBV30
AWSVNVGTSNEQY
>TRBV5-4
ASGDAGGPLDTQY
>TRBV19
ASSIDLGRFQPQH